This TCR beta chain was sequenced in a study of vaccination and CD4 T cells after COVID-19 (dated by TCRdb to 2022 to 2024). Background for the entire study: Six males and four females were included in the convalescent cohort, with two Hispanic individuals, seven Caucasians, two Asians and one multiracial person represented. Participants received two doses of either the Pfizer-BioNTech BNT162b2 vaccine (n=8) or the Moderna mRNA-1273 vaccine (n=2). Post-COVID blood samples were collected from convalescent patients a median of about 92 days after diagnosis, with a range of about 35 to 180 days. The time from the second vaccine dose to post-vaccine blood sampling had a median of around 72 days and ranged from about 14 to 241 days. For stimulating the cultures, overlapping spike peptide pools were used, derived from SARS-CoV-2 as well as from the common cold coronaviruses HCoV-NL63, HCoV-OC43 and HCoV-229E. Control cultures received a CEFX viral epitope pool as the positive control, an HIV-1 Nef peptide pool as the negative control, or no peptide. In ten to eleven COVID-19 convalescent patients and a few infection-naive healthy vaccine recipients, the spike-specific CD4+ TCR repertoire before mRNA vaccination was compared with the repertoire after mRNA vaccination. At the TCR clonotype level, an earlier paper using these donors assessed memory CD4+ T cell crossreactivity between SARS-CoV-2 and common cold coronavirus spike proteins. Study-wide conclusions, independent of this receptor: The number of convalescent patients in the study was relatively small, and the study did not examine early timepoints following natural infection. In convalescent patients, a median around 85% of post-vaccine SARS-CoV-2-reactive clones were detected only after vaccination, and vaccine-specific priming was suggested by this finding. The median count of SARS-CoV-2-reactive clonotypes went up from approximately 20 after infection to a few dozen after vaccination, although the change was not significant. Of the vaccine-specific clones in convalescent patients, 304 of 307, or nearly all, reacted only to SARS-CoV-2 spike and did not cross-react with common cold coronaviruses.

A remark on this clonotype: No antigen is known for it. Base-call qualities are not available, and no considerably larger clone is one nucleotide away.

The treatment or condition tag for this specimen amounts to: approximately 9-day PBMC culture with coronavirus spike peptide pools or control peptides (ViraFEST assay). CD4+ T cells from unexposed donors were collected before the COVID-19 pandemic (2011-2018). The ViraFEST assay, used in the study, expanded antigen-specific T cells with peptide pools and then identified the expanded clonotypes through TCR sequencing. Some 2 million PBMCs per well were cultured in IMDM with roughly 5% human AB serum and approximately 10 IU/ml IL-2, plus 10 ug/ml peptide pools. On days 3 and 7, half of the culture medium was replaced with fresh IL-2-containing medium. CD4+ T cells were isolated after less than twelve days of culture through negative selection using the EasySep CD4+ T cell isolation kit. As cell numbers permitted, CD4+ T cells from unexposed donors were tested for reactivity to SARS-CoV-2 S and N and to four common cold coronavirus spike pools. Ficoll-Paque Plus gradient centrifugation was used to isolate PBMCs from whole blood, and the isolated PBMCs were then either used fresh or cryopreserved at -140C. In general, triplicate wells were set up for every culture condition. Leukapheresis product for the unexposed donors was bought commercially.

Library preparation was by PCR. TCR sequencing of DNA from cultured CD4+ T cells used the Oncomine TCR Beta short-read assay at the Johns Hopkins FTIC core. The QIAamp micro DNA kit was used to extract genomic DNA from the cultured CD4+ T cells. Oncomine TCR Beta libraries made from cultured CD4+ T cells were pooled using unique dual indexes and sequenced on an Illumina iSeq 100. The authors' analysis ran thus. Non-productive sequences were filtered out, and CDR3s that did not start with C, did not end with F or W, or were shorter than 7 amino acids were discarded. Antigen-specific clonotypes were identified with the MANAFEST web application by comparing peptide-stimulated wells with reference and other culture wells. To be called positive, a clone needed an FDR below 0.05, an odds ratio above 5, and a productive frequency above 0.1% in at least two of three replicate wells. Clonotypes that were significantly expanded in both SARS-CoV-2 spike wells and at least one common cold coronavirus spike condition were defined as cross-reactive. Using R version 3.6.1, CDR3 homology was evaluated through Levenshtein distances (stringdist) along with unrooted phylogenetic trees (ape). The raw public data were reprocessed by TCRdb itself: fastp quality trimming at Q25, MiXCR clonotype calling, in-frame beta chains only. Rows are unified per CDR3 protein, each entry keeping the most common DNA and genes. V and J calls and clone size were set by TCRdb, not the authors. Across this sample there are thousands of distinct CDR3 sequences, with around 30% seen only once. The ten largest clones represent roughly 23% of the sample.

The CDR3 goes from the cysteine to the phenylalanine over 12 residues. Just the 36-base CDR3 DNA is kept, in frame starting at base 1. The germline V gene encodes CDR1 SGHVS and CDR2 FQNEAQ. The germline ends are 13 bases apart after V is trimmed by 8 bases and J by 6 bases. The rearrangement combines TRBV7-8 with TRBJ1-1; the D gene lacks a confident call. The TCR sequence derives from a human donor in good health. Sequencing was done on a sample of CD4+ T cells from blood, cultured in vitro. The CDR3 is CASLPLHPEAFF. The DNA sequence is as follows: TGTGCCAGCCTCCCCTTGCACCCTGAAGCTTTCTTT.